This T cell receptor (beta chain) came from a study of blood T cell repertoires in COVID-19. Study overall: The origin of the acute and convalescent COVID-19 samples was the United States, Italy and Spain.

In the study's own analysis: For nucleated cells, counts were estimated from reference gene primer amplification. Method: immunoSEQ multiplex PCR; TCRdb's copy keeps in-frame clones and lacks some. V, J and clone size are those of that table, while D and trimming were read from the DNA. The repertoire holds 65,000 to 85,000 clones, with approximately 90% as singletons. The germline CDR1 and CDR2 sequences are SGHTS and YDEGEE. The CDR3 is made up of 14 amino acids. With 5 bases removed from V and 2 bases from J, the gap between germline ends came to 14 bases. Specimen: peripheral blood. The V call is TRBV5-8, the J call TRBJ2-7; possibly TRBD1 for D (6 bases). The TCR sequence derives from a human donor in a cohort sampled during active COVID-19. The CDR3: CASRENRAAYEQYF. The CDR3 region has the DNA TGTGCCAGCAGGGAAAACAGGGCCGCCTACGAGCAGTACTTC.